The sequence of this T cell receptor beta chain was determined in a study of blood T cell repertoires in COVID-19. V lost 4 bases and J 5 bases, leaving 5 bases between the germline ends. The V gene's germline CDR1 is MNHEY and CDR2 SVGAGI. The CDR3 is 12 residues long. Sequenced by immunoSEQ multiplex PCR; TCRdb stores in-frame clones only, minus some. The sample carries approximately 300,000 clones, 80% to 90% recorded once. Sequencing was done on a sample of peripheral blood. This rearrangement joins TRBV6-5 to TRBJ2-2, with D hard to call. The origin of this receptor is a man aged 18 to 35 who had recovered from COVID-19. The CDR3 spells CASSFRTGELFF. Here the CDR3 DNA reads TGTGCCAGCAGTTTTCGGACCGGGGAGCTGTTTTTT.